This T cell receptor beta chain was observed in a study of T-cell reconstitution after alpha-beta-depleted transplantation in children (dated by TCRdb to 2016 to 2017). For the wider study: Using TCR repertoire profiling, the study quantitatively followed how T-cell immune reconstitution unfolded in children after TCRalphabeta/CD19-depleted allogeneic hematopoietic cell transplantation.

Worth noting for this clonotype: Its specific antigen is unknown. No base quality information exists; no much larger clone differs at one position.

Per the publication, the treatment or condition label means: allogeneic hematopoietic cell transplantation with graft depleted of TCRalphabeta T cells and CD19 B cells. Transplant recipients were children who received TCRalphabeta/CD19-depleted allogeneic hematopoietic cell grafts. Preparation of the library involved PCR. Instrument on record: Illumina HiSeq 2500. Molecular barcoding was employed in the preparation of TCR libraries, with unique molecular identifiers being used to normalize TCRbeta repertoire quantification. Using fastp at Q25 and MiXCR, TCRdb reprocessed the public reads and kept productive beta chains. Each CDR3 protein gets just one entry, which takes the most common genes and DNA from the rows behind it. The sample includes 400,000 to 550,000 distinct CDR3 sequences, with over 9.5% observed a single time. The ten largest clonotypes hold 2% to 2.5% of the sample. Study-level results and caveats: Hyperexpanded clone frequencies declined over subsequent months; after one year, T-cell counts and TCRbeta diversity were mostly attributed to newly produced T cells. Apparently early alphabetaT-cell count recovery about two months after transplant reportedly relied on only several hundred rapidly expanded clones derived from non-depleted graft cells. In some patients, high TCRbeta diversity at day 60 was attributed to recipient T cells and intrathymic progenitors that had survived conditioning.

The CDR3 measures 17 amino acids from cysteine to phenylalanine. The DNA shown is the 51-base CDR3, in frame from base 1. CDR1 and CDR2 (LGHNA, YSLEER) derive from the germline V gene. Unmatched junction bases come to 6, with V trimmed by 3 bases and J by 1 base. Sequenced material: PBMCs, taken before TCRalphabeta/CD19-depleted stem cell transplant. The chain was built from TRBV4-3 and TRBJ2-1; 10 bases in the junction line up with TRBD2. This clonotype was sampled from a child aged 2 to 10 with inherited bone marrow failure, due to receive a stem cell transplant. The bases are TGCGCCAGCAGCCAGTCCATAGCGGGAGGTTCCTACAATGAGCAGTTCTTC. This yields the protein CASSQSIAGGSYNEQFF.